This T cell receptor (beta chain) appears in the sequencing data of a study of blood T cell repertoires in COVID-19. Study background: Some COVID-19 samples were acute and others convalescent; all came from the United States, Italy and Spain. In each case, the material was cDNA or gDNA derived from T cells, B-cell-depleted T cells, or PBMCs.

Using immunoSEQ multiplex PCR, the repertoire was profiled, and TCRdb retains in-frame clones only, with some absent. Of 130,000 to 150,000 clones listed, 85% to 90% are singletons. The germline V gene has CDR1 MGHRA and CDR2 YSYEKL. Trimming at V came to 1 base and at J to 7 bases, leaving 3 bases not matched to a gene. The CDR3 loop spans 15 amino acids. This chain links TRBV4-1 with TRBJ2-2; TRBD1 agrees at 10 bases. The origin of this receptor is a man over 45 who had recovered from COVID-19. The sample comprised peripheral blood. The CDR3 spells CASSQGQGAGGELFF. CDR3 DNA sequence: TGCGCCAGCAGCCAAGGACAGGGGGCAGGCGGGGAGCTGTTTTTT.